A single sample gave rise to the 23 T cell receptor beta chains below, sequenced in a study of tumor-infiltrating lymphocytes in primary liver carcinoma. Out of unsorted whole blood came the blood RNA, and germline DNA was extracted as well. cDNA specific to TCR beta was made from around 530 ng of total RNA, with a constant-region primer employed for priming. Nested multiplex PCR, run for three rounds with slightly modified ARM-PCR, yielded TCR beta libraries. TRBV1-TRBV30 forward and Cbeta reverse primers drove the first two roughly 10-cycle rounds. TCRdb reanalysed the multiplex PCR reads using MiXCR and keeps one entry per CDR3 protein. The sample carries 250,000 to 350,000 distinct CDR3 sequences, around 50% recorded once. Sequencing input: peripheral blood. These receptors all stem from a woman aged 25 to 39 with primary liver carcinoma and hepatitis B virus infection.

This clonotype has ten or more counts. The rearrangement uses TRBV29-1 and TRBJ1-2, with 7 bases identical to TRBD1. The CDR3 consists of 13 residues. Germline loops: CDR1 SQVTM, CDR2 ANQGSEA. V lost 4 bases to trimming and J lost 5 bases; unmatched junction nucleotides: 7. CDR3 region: CSVGRGRDYGYTF. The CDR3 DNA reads TGCAGCGTTGGAAGGGGGCGAGATTATGGCTACACCTTC.

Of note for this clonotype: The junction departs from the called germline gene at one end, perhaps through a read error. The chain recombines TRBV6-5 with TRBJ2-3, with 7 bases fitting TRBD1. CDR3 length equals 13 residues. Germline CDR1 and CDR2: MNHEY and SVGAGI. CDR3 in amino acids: CASSYTGADMQYF. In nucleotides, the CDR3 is TGTGCCAGCAGTTATACAGGGGCCGATATGCAGTATTTT.

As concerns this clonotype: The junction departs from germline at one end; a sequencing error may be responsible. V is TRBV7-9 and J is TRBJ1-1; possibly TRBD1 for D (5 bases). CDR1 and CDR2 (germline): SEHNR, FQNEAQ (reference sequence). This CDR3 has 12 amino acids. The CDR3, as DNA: TGTGCCAGCAGCTTCGGGACTATACAGGCTCTCTTT. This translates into CASSFGTIQALF.

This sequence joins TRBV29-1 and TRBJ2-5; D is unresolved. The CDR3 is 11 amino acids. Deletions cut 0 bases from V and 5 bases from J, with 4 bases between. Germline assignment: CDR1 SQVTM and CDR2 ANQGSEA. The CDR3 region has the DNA TGCAGCGTTGAAGATATGGAGACCCAGTACTTC. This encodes CSVEDMETQYF.

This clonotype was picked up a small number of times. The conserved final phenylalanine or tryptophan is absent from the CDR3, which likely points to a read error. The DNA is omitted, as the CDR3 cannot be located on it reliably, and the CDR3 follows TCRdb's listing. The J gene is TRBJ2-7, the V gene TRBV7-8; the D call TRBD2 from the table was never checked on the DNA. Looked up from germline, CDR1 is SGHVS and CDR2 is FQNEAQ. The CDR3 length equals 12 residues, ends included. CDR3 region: CASSLSTGLAVL.

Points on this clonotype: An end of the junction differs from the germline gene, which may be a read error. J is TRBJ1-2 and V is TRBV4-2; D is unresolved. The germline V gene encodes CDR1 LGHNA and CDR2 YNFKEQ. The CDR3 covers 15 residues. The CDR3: CASNQDSAGNYGYTF. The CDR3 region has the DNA TGTGCCAGCAACCAAGATTCAGCGGGGAACTATGGCTACACCTTC.

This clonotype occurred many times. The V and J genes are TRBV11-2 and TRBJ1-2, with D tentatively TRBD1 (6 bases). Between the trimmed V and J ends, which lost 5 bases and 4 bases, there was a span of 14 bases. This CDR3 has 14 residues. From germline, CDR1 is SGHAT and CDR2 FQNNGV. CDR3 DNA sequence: TGTGCCAGCAGCCCGGGGGGGGGGCCCTATGGCTACACCTTC. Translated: CASSPGGGPYGYTF. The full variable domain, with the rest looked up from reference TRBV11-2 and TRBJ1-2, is EAGVAQSPRYKIIEKRQSVAFWCNPISGHATLYWYQQILGQGPKLLIQFQNNGVVDDSQLPKDRFSAERLKGVDSTLKIQPAKLEDSAVYLCASSPGGGPYGYTFGSGTRLTVV.

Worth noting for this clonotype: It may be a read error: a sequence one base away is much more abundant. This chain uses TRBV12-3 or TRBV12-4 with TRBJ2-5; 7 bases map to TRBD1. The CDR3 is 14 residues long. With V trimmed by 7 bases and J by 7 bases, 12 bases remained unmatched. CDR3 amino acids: CASTGEGAARTQYF. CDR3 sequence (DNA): TGTGCCAGCACAGGAGAGGGGGCGGCTAGGACCCAGTACTTC.

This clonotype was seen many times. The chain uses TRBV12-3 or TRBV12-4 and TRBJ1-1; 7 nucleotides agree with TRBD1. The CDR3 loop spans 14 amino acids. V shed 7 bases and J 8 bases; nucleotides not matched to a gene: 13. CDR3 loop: CASTFRGIPGEAFF. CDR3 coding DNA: TGTGCCAGCACCTTCAGGGGGATCCCGGGGGAAGCTTTCTTT.

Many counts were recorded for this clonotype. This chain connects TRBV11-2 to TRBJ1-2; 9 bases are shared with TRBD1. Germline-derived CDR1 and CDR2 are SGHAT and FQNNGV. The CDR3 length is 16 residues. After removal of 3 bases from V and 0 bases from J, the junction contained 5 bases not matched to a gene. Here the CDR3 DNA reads TGTGCCAGCAGCTTTACAGGGGGCCGTGCTAACTATGGCTACACCTTC. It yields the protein CASSFTGGRANYGYTF. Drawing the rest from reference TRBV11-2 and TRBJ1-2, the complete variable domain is EAGVAQSPRYKIIEKRQSVAFWCNPISGHATLYWYQQILGQGPKLLIQFQNNGVVDDSQLPKDRFSAERLKGVDSTLKIQPAKLEDSAVYLCASSFTGGRANYGYTFGSGTRLTVV.

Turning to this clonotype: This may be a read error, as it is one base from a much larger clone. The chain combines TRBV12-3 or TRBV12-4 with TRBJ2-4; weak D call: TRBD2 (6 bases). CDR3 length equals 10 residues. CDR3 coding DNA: TGTACCAGCGGGTCATCCATTCAGTACTTC. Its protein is CTSGSSIQYF.

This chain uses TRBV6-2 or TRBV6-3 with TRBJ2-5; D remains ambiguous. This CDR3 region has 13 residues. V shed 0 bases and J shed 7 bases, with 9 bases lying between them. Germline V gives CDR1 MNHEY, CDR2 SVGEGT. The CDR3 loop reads CASSYSATGTQYF. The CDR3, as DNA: TGTGCCAGCAGTTACTCCGCCACGGGGACCCAGTACTTC.

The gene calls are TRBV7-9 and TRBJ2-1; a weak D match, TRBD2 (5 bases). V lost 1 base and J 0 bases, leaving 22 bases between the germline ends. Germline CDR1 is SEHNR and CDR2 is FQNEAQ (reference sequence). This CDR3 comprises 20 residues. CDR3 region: CASSLELVVATRASYNEQFF. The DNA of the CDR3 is TGTGCCAGCAGCTTAGAACTCGTGGTTGCTACGCGGGCCTCCTACAATGAGCAGTTCTTC.

Written as DNA, the CDR3 is TGTGCCAGCAGAATCAGGGGGCGCGGGAACACTGAAGCTTTCTTT. As protein: CASRIRGRGNTEAFF. The chain recombines TRBV6-1 with TRBJ1-1; 8 nucleotides match TRBD1. This CDR3 comprises 15 residues. Germline CDR1 is MNHNS and CDR2 is SASEGT. V was clipped by 6 bases and J by 1 base; unmatched bases: 7.

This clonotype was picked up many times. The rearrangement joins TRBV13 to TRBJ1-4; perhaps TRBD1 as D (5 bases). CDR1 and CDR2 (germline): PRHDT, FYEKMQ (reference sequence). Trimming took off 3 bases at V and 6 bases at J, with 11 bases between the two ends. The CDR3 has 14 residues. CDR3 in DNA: TGTGCCAGCAGCTTTGGACGGGGGGATGAAAAACTGTTTTTT. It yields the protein CASSFGRGDEKLFF.

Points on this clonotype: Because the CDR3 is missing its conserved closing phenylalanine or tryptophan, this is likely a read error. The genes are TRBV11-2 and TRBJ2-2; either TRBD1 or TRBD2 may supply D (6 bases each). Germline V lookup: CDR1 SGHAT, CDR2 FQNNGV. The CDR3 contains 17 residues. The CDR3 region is CASNLALGSGATGELFI. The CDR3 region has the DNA TGTGCCAGCAACTTAGCCCTAGGGTCGGGGGCCACCGGGGAGCTGTTTATT.

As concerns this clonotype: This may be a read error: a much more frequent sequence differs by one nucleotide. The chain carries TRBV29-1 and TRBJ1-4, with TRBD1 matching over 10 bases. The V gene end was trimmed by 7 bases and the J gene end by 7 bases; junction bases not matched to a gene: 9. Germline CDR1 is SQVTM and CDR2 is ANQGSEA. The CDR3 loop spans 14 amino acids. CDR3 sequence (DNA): TGCAGCGCTCGCGGACAGGGGGGAAGTGAAAAACTGTTTTTT. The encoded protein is CSARGQGGSEKLFF. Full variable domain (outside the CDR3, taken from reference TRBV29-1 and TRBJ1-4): SAVISQKPSRDICQRGTSLTIQCQVDSQVTMMFWYRQQPGQSLTLIATANQGSEATYESGFVIDKFPISRPNLTFSTLTVSNMSPEDSSIYLCSARGQGGSEKLFFGSGTQLSVL.

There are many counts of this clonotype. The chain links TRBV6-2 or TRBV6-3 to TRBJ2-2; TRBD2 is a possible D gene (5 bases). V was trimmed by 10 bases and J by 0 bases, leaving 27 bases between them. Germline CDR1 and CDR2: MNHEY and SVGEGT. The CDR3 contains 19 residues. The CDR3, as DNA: TGTGCCACCTATTCCCAACGTGAACACCGAGGGACGAACACCGGGGAGCTGTTTTTT. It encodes CATYSQREHRGTNTGELFF.

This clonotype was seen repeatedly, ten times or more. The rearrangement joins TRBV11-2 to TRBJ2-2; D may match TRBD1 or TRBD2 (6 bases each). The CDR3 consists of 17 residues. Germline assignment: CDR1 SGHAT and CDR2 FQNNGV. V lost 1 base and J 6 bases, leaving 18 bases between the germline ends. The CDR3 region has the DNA TGTGCCAGCAGCTTAGCCAAGGGGGGACGGGCCTCCGGGGAGCTGTTTTTT. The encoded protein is CASSLAKGGRASGELFF.

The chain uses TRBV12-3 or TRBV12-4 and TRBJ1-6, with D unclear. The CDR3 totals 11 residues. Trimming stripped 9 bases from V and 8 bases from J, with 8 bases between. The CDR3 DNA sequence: TGTGCCAGACGAAACGATTCACCCCTCCACTTT. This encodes CARRNDSPLHF.

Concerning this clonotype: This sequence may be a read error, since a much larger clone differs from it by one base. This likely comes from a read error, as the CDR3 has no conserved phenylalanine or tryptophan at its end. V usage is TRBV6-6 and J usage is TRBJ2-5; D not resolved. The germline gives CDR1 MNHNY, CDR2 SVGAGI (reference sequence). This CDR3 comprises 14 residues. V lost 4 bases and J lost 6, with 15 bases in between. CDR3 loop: CASSSTTTEKTQYV. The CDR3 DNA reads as TGTGCCAGCAGTTCAACTACCACGGAAAAGACCCAGTACGTC.

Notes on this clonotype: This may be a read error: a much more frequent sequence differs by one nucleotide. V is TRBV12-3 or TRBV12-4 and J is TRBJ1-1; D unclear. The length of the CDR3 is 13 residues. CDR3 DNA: TGTGCCAGCAGTTCTCGGCAGAACAGTGAAGCTTTCTTT. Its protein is CASSSRQNSEAFF.

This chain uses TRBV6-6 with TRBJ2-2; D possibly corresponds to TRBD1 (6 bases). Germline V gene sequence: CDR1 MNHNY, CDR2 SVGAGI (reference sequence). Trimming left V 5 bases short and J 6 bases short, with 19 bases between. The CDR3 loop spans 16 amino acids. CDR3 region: CASSSVGGSRAGELFF. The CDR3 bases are TGTGCCAGCAGTAGCGTAGGGGGTAGCCGGGCCGGGGAGCTGTTTTTT.